Detailed here is one T cell receptor beta chain. Its specificity is unknown. V trimming: 7 bases; J trimming: 2 bases; junction bases outside the gene matches: 8. CDR1 and CDR2 (germline): MNHEY, SMNVEV (reference sequence). This CDR3 has 15 amino acids. Assay: immunoSEQ multiplex PCR; the TCRdb copy retains only in-frame clones and omits some. This table has about 120,000 clones, around 90% appearing once. The source of the sample is a study of T cell responses to AZD1222 COVID-19 vaccine. Study results and caveats: Spike-specific TCR repertoires showed rising breadth and depth after two AZD1222 doses. The donor group comprised mostly white British people and more females; the analysis possibly underestimated clonal diversity.

The rearrangement uses TRBV27 and TRBJ2-5; 9 bases line up with TRBD2. This TCR came from an adult in good health. Sample: peripheral blood, taken on day 0 of AZD1222 vaccination. CDR3 nucleotide sequence: TGTGCCAGCAATAGCGGGAGTATGTGGCAAGAGACCCAGTACTTC. Translation: CASNSGSMWQETQYF.